This T cell receptor beta chain derives from a study of blood T cell repertoires in COVID-19 (dated by TCRdb to 2018 to 2020). In terms of the full investigation: Samples from collaborators originated in the United States, Italy and Spain and spanned both the acute and convalescent phases of COVID-19. The samples were drawn from the first 160 participants of the ongoing ImmuneRACE study and from about 1,200 subjects provided by 6 global collaborators. The dataset comprised deeply sampled blood TCRbeta repertoires from subjects exposed to, actively infected with, or recovered from COVID-19. HLA class I and class II types, where available, came from metadata supplied by the sample provider rather than from assay-based typing. Nearly every sample came with metadata listing a de-identified subject ID, COVID-19 status, age in years and sex. The repertoires were made available in a free public database intended to serve as a resource for research on the immune response to SARS-CoV-2. The prospective study material was composed of cDNA or gDNA derived from T cells, B-cell-depleted T cells, or PBMCs. Results the study describes overall, beyond this receptor: The quantity of clinical and demographic metadata differed by source and by participant and was supplied without curation.

One collaborating source in Seattle enrolled patients while the patients were actively infected and followed the patients over time throughout the course of disease. The collaborating institutions used their own protocols to collect whole blood in K2EDTA tubes. For TCRbeta analysis, collaborators shipped samples in one of three forms: frozen whole blood, isolated PBMCs, or DNA extracted from either of those sample types. TCRbeta CDR3 regions were amplified from genomic DNA by means of the immunoSEQ Assay, a bias-controlled multiplex PCR. The authors' pipeline ran thus. The number of nucleated cells in each sample was estimated by amplification of reference gene primers within the assay. To quantify the absolute abundance of each unique TCRbeta CDR3 rearrangement, sequence reads were collapsed and filtered. For each sample, productive Simpson clonality was calculated as the square root of Simpson's diversity index over productive rearrangements. TCRdb obtained this table from immuneACCESS and retained in-frame rearrangements with V and J assigned. These tables miss some clones; where compared with another copy, unresolved V genes account for less than half of the shortfall, and the remainder is unexplained. That table supplies the V and J calls and clone size; D and trimming were determined from the DNA. Across this sample there are roughly 180,000 clones, with roughly 85% seen only once. The leading ten clones occupy around 5% of the sample.

Regarding this clone: The antigen it recognizes is unknown. Base qualities are not recorded, but no much larger clone differs from it by a single base.

Via the germline V gene, CDR1 is SNHLY and CDR2 FYNNEI. Reading from cysteine to phenylalanine, the CDR3 counts 12 amino acids. Only the CDR3 region is kept as DNA, spanning 36 bases read in frame from base 1. The germline ends are 7 bases apart after V is trimmed by 1 base and J by 6 bases. This receptor chain uses TRBV2 and TRBJ2-7, with no confident D gene call. The clonotype originates from a woman aged 50 to 60 with COVID-19, enrolled during active disease. What was sequenced was peripheral blood. CDR3 protein: CASSEGASEQYF. The bases read TGTGCCAGCAGTGAAGGGGCTTCCGAGCAGTACTTC.